This T cell receptor (beta chain) was obtained from a study of neurological immune-mediated disorders. This clonotype was counted many times. TCRdb re-called the 5' RACE reads through MiXCR, storing one row per CDR3 protein. Counted here are just over 95,000 distinct CDR3 sequences, roughly 3.5% occurring once; the ten biggest clones make up 6%. V was pared by 1 base and J by 2 bases, with 6 bases of the junction left unmatched. The germline gives CDR1 SSHAT, CDR2 FNYEAQ (reference sequence). CDR3 size: 16 residues. The chain recombines TRBV7-7 with TRBJ2-3, with 7 bases fitting TRBD2. The sequenced material came from PBMCs. The origin of this receptor is a young woman with multiple sclerosis. The CDR3 loop is CASSLDTGGSTDTQYF. The CDR3 DNA follows: TGTGCCAGCAGCTTAGATACCGGGGGGTCCACAGATACGCAGTATTTT. The full variable domain, with the rest looked up from reference TRBV7-7 and TRBJ2-3, is GAGVSQSPRYKVTKRGQDVTLRCDPISSHATLYWYQQALGQGPEFLTYFNYEAQPDKSGLPSDRFSAERPEGSISTLTIQRTEQRDSAMYRCASSLDTGGSTDTQYFGPGTRLTVL.